This T cell receptor (beta chain) was obtained from a study of monozygotic twins with inflammatory bowel disease. TCRdb reprocessed the 5' RACE reads and keeps a single row for each CDR3 protein, giving no DNA. The sample includes about 110,000 distinct CDR3 sequences. This CDR3 has 14 amino acids. The germline V gene has CDR1 SNHLY and CDR2 FYNNEI. The V and J genes are TRBV2 and TRBJ1-5; TCRdb lists TRBD1, though no DNA is available to test this call. This sequence was found in a human donor with ulcerative colitis or Crohn's disease, or a healthy co-twin of an affected twin (not recorded which). The material sequenced was blood. CDR3 in amino acids: CASNLQGSNQPQHF.